This T cell receptor (beta chain) was sequenced during a study of early T cells in non-severe SARS-CoV-2 infection. Study at large: The study sequenced bulk RNA from unsorted whole blood, with chains unpaired.

About this clonotype itself: Its antigen is undetermined.

The protocol attached unique molecular identifiers to individual cDNA molecules. TCRdb fed the 5' RACE reads into MiXCR, producing one record per CDR3 protein. The table lists around 47,000 distinct CDR3 sequences, about 9.9% of them singletons. Between the trimmed V and J ends, which lost 6 bases and 4 bases, there was a span of 16 bases. CDR3 length: 16 amino acids. CDR1 and CDR2 (germline): SGHAT, FQNNGV. General study findings and limits: A preference for anti-spike CD8 responses marked VDJdb matching, which missed private and CD4 specificities.

The receptor was isolated from an adult who was a healthcare worker with PCR-confirmed SARS-CoV-2 infection or an uninfected control (not recorded which). The sample consisted of whole blood. The rearrangement joins TRBV11-2 to TRBJ2-6; D gene unclear. CDR3 sequence reads: CASSLYWAGGANVLTF. The CDR3 nucleotides are TGTGCCAGCAGTCTCTATTGGGCTGGAGGGGCCAACGTCCTGACTTTC.